The present T cell receptor beta chain was sequenced within a study of cytomegalovirus exposure and HLA in healthy donors. Background on the study: Drawn from HLA-typed donors, 65 million to 100 million unique TCRs were held in an early data release.

After removal of 5 bases from V and 4 bases from J, the junction contained 9 bases not matched to a gene. Germline V CDR1 and CDR2: SGHTA, FQGTGA. CDR3 length: 15 amino acids. Unrecorded immune exposures were likely, despite nominal health at sampling. PCR employed 60 Vbeta and 13 Jbeta primers. Measured with immunoSEQ multiplex PCR; TCRdb has only the in-frame clones, and not every one. There are approximately 61,000 clones in the sample, with approximately 2.1% held by the top ten. J is TRBJ2-5 and V is TRBV7-3; 8 bases fit TRBD2. Material: PBMCs. The receptor comes from a young woman in good health and CMV-seronegative. CDR3 nucleotides: TGTGCCAGCAGCACCTTTTCGGGAGGGGGAGAGACCCAGTACTTC. Its protein product is CASSTFSGGGETQYF.